These 11 T cell receptor beta chains originate from one sample sequenced in a study. TCRdb re-called the 5' RACE reads through MiXCR, storing one row per CDR3 protein. The repertoire includes about 23,000 distinct CDR3 sequences, under 40% of them detected once, and approximately 2.2% sits in the top ten. The sample taken for sequencing was tumor-infiltrating naive CD4+ T cells sorted from the breast tumor. This sample's subset: naive CD4+ T cells, CD4+CD45RA+CD25-. These receptors all come from a female donor with breast cancer.

Only a few counts were recorded for this clonotype. Since a much larger clone is just one base distant, this may be a read error. This sequence joins TRBV5-1 and TRBJ1-1; the D gene is possibly TRBD1 (5 bases). V was cut by 8 bases and J by 0 bases, with 26 bases left in between. Germline loops: CDR1 SGHRS, CDR2 YFSETQ. The CDR3 is 18 amino acids. The CDR3: CASIPHRAMTGLNTEAFF. CDR3 coding DNA: TGCGCCAGTATACCCCACCGTGCTATGACGGGACTGAACACTGAAGCTTTCTTT.

This chain joins TRBV28 and TRBJ1-5; D perhaps matches TRBD1 (5 bases). From germline, CDR1 is MDHEN and CDR2 SYDVKM. Trimming pared 4 bases from V and 0 bases from J, leaving 16 bases between. This CDR3 spans 17 amino acids. CDR3 in DNA: TGTGCCAGCAGTTCCCCGACAGATTATTATAGCAATCAGCCCCAGCATTTT. Encoded protein: CASSSPTDYYSNQPQHF.

This clonotype was seen repeatedly, ten times or more. The chain joins TRBV6-6 to TRBJ2-7, with TRBD1 identical over 8 bases. After removal of 7 bases from V and 2 bases from J, the junction contained 4 bases not matched to a gene. Germline V gene lookup returns CDR1 MNHNY and CDR2 SVGAGI (reference sequence). The CDR3 has 13 residues. The CDR3 is CASTKQGAYEQYF. In DNA, the CDR3 is TGTGCCAGCACCAAACAGGGGGCCTACGAGCAGTACTTC.

The J gene is TRBJ2-3, the V gene TRBV6-1, with TRBD1 identical over 7 bases. Germline values: CDR1 MNHNS, CDR2 SASEGT. V lost 5 bases to trimming and J lost 5 bases; unmatched junction nucleotides: 10. This CDR3 comprises 15 residues. CDR3 sequence: CASSLQGLQGDTQYF. The DNA for the CDR3 is TGTGCCAGCAGTCTACAGGGGCTCCAGGGAGATACGCAGTATTTT.

This clonotype was observed a handful of times. The J gene is TRBJ2-5, the V gene TRBV30, with 14 bases matching TRBD2. This CDR3 comprises 15 residues. Germline assignment: CDR1 GTSNPN and CDR2 SVGIG (reference sequence). V was clipped by 3 bases and J by 3 bases; unmatched bases: 3. The CDR3 nucleotides are TGTGCCTGGAGCCAGGGACTAGCGGGAGAAGAGACCCAGTACTTC. Translated, it gives CAWSQGLAGEETQYF.

By proportion, this clonotype is medium-sized. The chain is built from TRBV6-5 and TRBJ2-7; 8 positions agree with TRBD1. Per germline, CDR1 MNHEY and CDR2 SVGAGI. The CDR3 has 14 residues. Germline trimming cut 6 bases from V and 4 bases from J; bases unmatched to any gene: 8. The CDR3 region is CASSPKTGAYEQYF. The CDR3 bases are TGTGCCAGCAGCCCAAAGACAGGGGCTTACGAGCAGTACTTC.

This chain links TRBV2 with TRBJ2-3; TRBD2 might be the D (6 bases). The V end lost 2 bases, the J end lost 0 bases, and 12 bases lay between the germline ends. Germline lookup yields CDR1 SNHLY and CDR2 FYNNEI. This CDR3 has 16 residues. The CDR3, as DNA: TGTGCCAGCAGTGAACGAGCGGGCTATAGCACAGATACGCAGTATTTT. It codes for CASSERAGYSTDTQYF. Variable domain in full (rest from reference TRBV2 and TRBJ2-3): EPEVTQTPSHQVTQMGQEVILRCVPISNHLYFYWYRQILGQKVEFLVSFYNNEISEKSEIFDDQFSVERPDGSNFTLKIRSTKLEDSAMYFCASSERAGYSTDTQYFGPGTRLTVL.

J is TRBJ2-1 and V is TRBV20-1; TRBD2 agrees at 9 bases. Trimming cost V 2 bases and J 6 bases; bases outside gene matches: 8. There are 15 residues in the CDR3. Germline-derived CDR1 and CDR2 are DFQATT and SNEGSKA (reference sequence). CDR3 region: CSARRGLAPGNEQFF. The CDR3 DNA sequence: TGCAGTGCTAGACGGGGACTAGCACCTGGCAATGAGCAGTTCTTC.

Ten or more counts support this clonotype. This chain connects TRBV12-3 or TRBV12-4 to TRBJ1-2, with D uncertain. The V and J ends lost 2 bases and 6 bases respectively, with 7 bases between them. There are 12 residues in the CDR3. In nucleotides, the CDR3 is TGTGCCAGCAGTTTAATGGGGAATGGCTACACCTTC. Protein product: CASSLMGNGYTF.

The CDR3 loop is CASSLTAGAYNEQFF. DNA of the CDR3: TGCGCCAGCAGCTTAACAGCGGGAGCCTACAATGAGCAGTTCTTC. The V and J genes are TRBV5-1 and TRBJ2-1; 8 nucleotides line up with TRBD2. V shed 2 bases, J shed 2 bases, and the junction held 3 bases outside the gene matches. Germline CDR1 is SGHRS and CDR2 is YFSETQ. The CDR3 covers 15 residues.

V is TRBV7-9 and J is TRBJ1-6; D perhaps matches TRBD1 (5 bases). Germline V gives CDR1 SEHNR, CDR2 FQNEAQ (reference sequence). V dropped 2 bases and J dropped 6 bases, with 11 bases sitting between them. This CDR3 is built from 15 residues. In nucleotides, the CDR3 is TGTGCCAGCAGCTTATTCGACAGCGGTAATTCACCCCTCCACTTT. Translation: CASSLFDSGNSPLHF.